These 18 T cell receptor beta chains were all obtained from the same sample, sequenced in a study of OX40 agonist ivuxolimab in advanced cancers. Clones were read by immunoSEQ multiplex PCR, and TCRdb kept only the in-frame ones, dropping some. The sample includes about 35,000 clones, nearly 75% of them seen just once. Here the sequenced sample was CD4+ or CD8+ T cells sorted from blood, taken in a trial of the OX40 agonist ivuxolimab. Source of these receptors: an adult with an advanced solid tumor such as melanoma, head and neck, liver or kidney cancer.

The chain couples TRBV7-9 to TRBJ2-7; possible D gene TRBD1, 6 bases. CDR3 size: 13 residues. Trimming stripped 1 base from V and 3 bases from J, with 7 bases between. Germline V gene lookup returns CDR1 SEHNR and CDR2 FQNEAQ (reference sequence). The chain's CDR3 is CASSLVGGYEQYF. The CDR3 DNA sequence: TGTGCCAGCAGCTTAGTAGGGGGCTACGAGCAGTACTTC.

A single count supports this clone. The chain is built from TRBV27 and TRBJ1-2; 8 nucleotides agree with TRBD1. Germline V lookup: CDR1 MNHEY, CDR2 SMNVEV (reference sequence). The trim removed 5 bases at V and 4 bases at J, leaving 9 bases unmatched. CDR3 length: 15 amino acids. The DNA of the CDR3 is TGTGCCAGCAGTCGCGGGACAGGATCCCGCTATGGCTACACCTTC. This sequence encodes CASSRGTGSRYGYTF.

The chain uses TRBV27 and TRBJ1-5; D remains unclear. The germline V and J ends were trimmed by 0 bases and 7 bases, with 7 bases remaining between them. CDR3 length: 13 amino acids. Germline V lookup: CDR1 MNHEY, CDR2 SMNVEV (reference sequence). CDR3: CASSLSFQQPQHF. CDR3 coding DNA: TGTGCCAGCAGTTTATCGTTTCAGCAGCCCCAGCATTTT.

This clone was seen only once. The chain recombines TRBV5-6 with TRBJ2-7, with D perhaps given as TRBD1 or TRBD2 (6 bases each). CDR3 length equals 15 residues. The germline V and J ends were trimmed by 4 bases and 1 base, with 15 bases remaining between them. The germline V gene has CDR1 SGHDT and CDR2 YYEEEE. This chain's CDR3 is CASSEGGLGSYEQYF. DNA for the CDR3: TGTGCCAGCAGCGAGGGGGGTCTCGGGTCCTACGAGCAGTACTTC.

This chain uses TRBV5-1 with TRBJ2-1, with D possibly being TRBD2 (6 bases). V lost 4 bases, J lost 0 bases, and 11 bases lay in between. Germline loops: CDR1 SGHRS, CDR2 YFSETQ. The CDR3 extends over 15 amino acids. The CDR3 nucleotides are TGCGCCAGCAGCCTTAGCGGCCCCTCCTACAATGAGCAGTTCTTC. This gives the protein CASSLSGPSYNEQFF.

The V call is TRBV29-1, the J call TRBJ1-1; D is unclear. Trimming left V 5 bases short and J 0 bases short, with 13 bases between. This CDR3 has 14 amino acids. Germline loops: CDR1 SQVTM, CDR2 ANQGSEA. CDR3 residues: CSVRRKGLNTEAFF. CDR3 nucleotides: TGCAGCGTTAGGCGGAAAGGGCTGAACACTGAAGCTTTCTTT.

This clone has only one observation. V and J are TRBV6-1 and TRBJ2-3; D not certain. Germline V gene lookup returns CDR1 MNHNS and CDR2 SASEGT. The CDR3 covers 14 residues. Trimming took off 1 base at V and 6 bases at J, with 11 bases between the two ends. The CDR3 protein is CASSEGVFRDTQYF. The CDR3 DNA is TGTGCCAGCAGTGAAGGGGTCTTTCGGGATACGCAGTATTTT.

This sequence joins TRBV2 and TRBJ2-7; the match to TRBD1 covers 7 bases. This CDR3 is built from 12 residues. V shed 8 bases and J 10 bases; nucleotides not matched to a gene: 11. CDR1 and CDR2 (germline): SNHLY, FYNNEI. In DNA form, the CDR3 reads TGTGCCAGCCACAGGGGTGGTGGGGATCAGTACTTC. This encodes CASHRGGGDQYF. The complete variable domain, with remaining parts taken from reference TRBV2 and TRBJ2-7, reads EPEVTQTPSHQVTQMGQEVILRCVPISNHLYFYWYRQILGQKVEFLVSFYNNEISEKSEIFDDQFSVERPDGSNFTLKIRSTKLEDSAMYFCASHRGGGDQYFGPGTRLTVT.

The V gene is TRBV19, the J gene TRBJ2-7; 7 positions match TRBD1. The CDR3 spans 15 residues. V shed 1 base and J 3 bases; nucleotides not matched to a gene: 6. Germline V gives CDR1 LNHDA, CDR2 SQIVND (reference sequence). This chain's CDR3 is CASSIVSDRYYEQYF. Here the CDR3 DNA reads TGTGCCAGTAGTATAGTATCGGACAGGTACTACGAGCAGTACTTC.

The chain combines TRBV2 with TRBJ1-2; D ambiguous. V lost 3 bases and J 2 bases, leaving 4 bases between the germline ends. Germline-derived CDR1 and CDR2 are SNHLY and FYNNEI. The CDR3 is made up of 12 amino acids. The CDR3 is CASSDSNYGYTF. The CDR3 DNA follows: TGTGCCAGCAGTGATTCGAACTATGGCTACACCTTC.

This sequence joins TRBV18 and TRBJ1-1; 10 bases line up with TRBD1. Per the germline V gene, CDR1 is KGHSH and CDR2 is LQKENI. The CDR3 runs to 14 residues. The J segment lost 4 bases and the V segment lost 4 bases, leaving 3 bases of the junction unmatched. The CDR3 coding sequence is TGTGCCAGCTCACGACAGGGGGCGAGCACTGAAGCTTTCTTT. This translates into CASSRQGASTEAFF.

CDR3 bases: TGTGCCACCAGCAGAGATAGGGAACCTGGCTACACCTTC. As protein: CATSRDREPGYTF. The chain is built from TRBV15 and TRBJ1-2; D not resolved. The CDR3 is 13 residues long. CDR1 and CDR2 (germline): LNHNV, YYDKDF (reference sequence). V was pared by 0 bases and J by 7 bases, with 9 bases between.

The chain links TRBV7-6 to TRBJ1-1; 9 bases fit TRBD1. There are 14 residues in the CDR3. With 4 bases clipped from V and 5 bases from J, the junction kept 5 bases outside the gene matches. Germline V gene lookup returns CDR1 SGHVS and CDR2 FNYEAQ. CDR3: CASSSQGAQTEAFF. The CDR3 DNA sequence: TGTGCCAGCAGCTCACAGGGGGCGCAAACTGAAGCTTTCTTT.

This chain links TRBV7-2 with TRBJ1-4; D call uncertain. Germline CDR1 is SGHTA and CDR2 is FQGNSA. The length of the CDR3 is 14 residues. V dropped 5 bases and J dropped 5 bases, with 12 bases sitting between them. In nucleotides, the CDR3 is TGTGCCAGCAGCCAAGGACGCAACAATGAAAAACTGTTTTTT. Protein sequence: CASSQGRNNEKLFF.

The chain carries TRBV11-2 and TRBJ2-2; 9 nucleotides align to TRBD1. There are 15 residues in the CDR3. Germline-derived CDR1 and CDR2 are SGHAT and FQNNGV. The J segment lost 5 bases and the V segment lost 4 bases, leaving 5 bases of the junction unmatched. CDR3 amino acids: CASSSGTGWTGELFF. The CDR3 nucleotides read TGTGCCAGCAGCTCAGGGACAGGGTGGACCGGGGAGCTGTTTTTT.

This clone was seen a single time. The rearrangement joins TRBV7-9 to TRBJ2-7, with D tentatively TRBD2 (5 bases). The CDR3 extends over 13 amino acids. Germline V CDR1 and CDR2: SEHNR, FQNEAQ (reference sequence). CDR3 protein: CASSLEAGSEQYV. As DNA, the CDR3 is TGTGCCAGCAGTTTAGAGGCTGGGAGTGAGCAGTACGTC.

The chain has TRBV5-6 and TRBJ2-2; D tentatively reads TRBD1 or TRBD2 (5 bases each). Between the trimmed V and J ends, which lost 3 bases and 3 bases, there was a span of 15 bases. This CDR3 has 16 amino acids. Germline CDR1 reads SGHDT; CDR2 reads YYEEEE. In DNA form, the CDR3 reads TGTGCCAGCAGCTCTTTCCGGGGCAGGTACACCGGGGAGCTGTTTTTT. Translation gives CASSSFRGRYTGELFF.

The V and J genes are TRBV28 and TRBJ1-4, with D perhaps matching TRBD1 (5 bases). Germline-derived CDR1 and CDR2 are MDHEN and SYDVKM. The CDR3 length is 15 residues. Trimming stripped 6 bases from V and 8 bases from J, with 19 bases between. For the CDR3, the DNA is TGTGCCAGCAGATCCGGGACCCGAAACCGGGAAAAACTGTTTTTT. This sequence encodes CASRSGTRNREKLFF.